The clone carrying this T cell receptor beta chain was counted ten times or more. No antigen is known for it. This sample stems from a study of beta chain features in type 1 diabetes. Study-wide results and caveats: Cells with high TCR expression could be over-represented by cDNA sequencing. The study found moderately but significantly shorter TCRB CDR3s in all four CD4+ subsets of Type 1 diabetes patients. A definitive answer on HLA type influencing TCRB rearrangement was not reached here.

Each of the sorted populations had a purity greater than 95%. Germline CDR1 reads SQVTM; CDR2 reads ANQGSEA. V was pared by 5 bases and J by 7 bases, with 5 bases of the junction left unmatched. This CDR3 is built from 13 residues. Expressed TCRB transcripts got sequenced, as all isolated RNA was reverse transcribed. Assay used: immunoSEQ multiplex PCR; TCRdb lists only in-frame clones, some missing. Of more than 100,000 clones listed, approximately 9% are singletons. The TCR comes from a man under 40 with type 1 diabetes. The sequenced sample consisted of central memory CD4+ T cells from blood. This rearrangement joins TRBV29-1 to TRBJ1-5; 10 nucleotides line up with TRBD1. This CDR3 reads CSVSGTGEQPQHF. The CDR3 DNA is TGCAGCGTTTCCGGGACAGGGGAACAGCCCCAGCATTTT.